This TCR beta chain was observed in a study of cytomegalovirus exposure and HLA in healthy donors (dated by TCRdb to about 2017). The study in broad terms: An earlier analysis of more than 550 of the donors reported about 260 Gb of sequence data and 95 million to 130 million unique TCR beta sequences obtained from about 179 million T cells. All discovery cohort repertoires had been generated using a single sequencing platform. Of the approximately 400 genotyped donors, roughly 80% fell in the genetic ancestry cluster associated with self-reported Caucasian donors. The study combined high-throughput TCR immunosequencing, statistical association of individual TCRs with disease status, and machine learning to predict cytomegalovirus infection status. Donor age, sex, ethnicity and CMV serostatus were compiled alongside the repertoire data. In a later analysis, previously published TCR beta repertoires from roughly 710 donors were re-analyzed and high-resolution HLA genotyping was added so that TCR occurrence patterns could be studied. An earlier analysis of a few hundred of the donors applied high-throughput TCR beta sequencing to assess whether each TCR beta V gene segment acted as functional or pseudogenic. Rather than drawing on any new phenotypic data, the later analysis identified candidate immune exposures from TCR beta sequences and the way those sequences occurred across donors. Across around 400 genotyped donors of the cohort, an average of about 240,000 unique TCR beta nucleotide sequences per donor were sequenced, and 15% to 20% of those sequences were non-productive. The study aimed to test whether cataloging public T cell receptors could reveal signatures of past pathogen exposure. About five DR-DQ haplotypes were treated as single units for association and clustering because of strong linkage in the cohort. HLA typing covered class I and class II loci at four-digit resolution. Typing coverage varied by locus: roughly 620-640 donors for A, B, C, DRB1 and DQB1; roughly 510 for DQA1; 600 to 610 for DPA1; 450 to 480 for DPB1. Along with the roughly 700-subject first cohort, a separate validation cohort of approximately 110 different subjects was used. Genome-wide SNP genotypes for about three fifths of the roughly 670 donors were used in a later genetic analysis, which treated that subset as a discovery cohort. An early release that covered around 590 HLA-typed donors contained approximately 300 gigabases of sequencing data and around 85 million unique TCR sequences. The study profiled the T cell repertoires of under 850 subjects by immunosequencing and related them to cytomegalovirus serostatus.

The protocol used for the library was the immunoSEQ multiplex PCR assay. A mixture of 60 forward primers for TCR Vbeta segments and 13 reverse primers for TCR Jbeta segments was used in the multiplex PCR. Amplification of the CDR3 region of rearranged TCR beta genes was performed with a multiplex PCR assay on genomic DNA. The Illumina HiSeq System was used to sequence the amplified TCR beta libraries as 87-base-pair reads. The paper's processing steps were these. A later analysis tallied 70 million to 100 million unique TCR beta chains across the 600 to 700 repertoires, and about 12 million of those chains were shared by two or more donors. Raw reads were error-corrected and collapsed into unique sequences by a nearest-neighbor algorithm in which closely related sequences were merged to remove PCR and sequencing errors. V, D and J gene segments were assigned by aligning CDR3 sequences to IMGT reference sequences. For a sequence to be retained, at least a six-nucleotide match to both a V gene segment and a J gene segment was required. A rearrangement was called productive if the CDR3 had no stop codons and remained in frame with V and J, and every other rearrangement was called non-productive. Following IMGT convention, CDR3 was defined as the stretch from the second conserved V-encoded cysteine to the conserved J-encoded phenylalanine. The earlier analysis of 500 to 750 of the donors excluded any sequence lacking an unambiguous match to a single V gene segment. An earlier analysis of fewer than 750 of the donors called V segments functional above 56.7% productive rearrangements and segregating when the between-donor standard deviation exceeded 5%. A statistical classification framework was developed to diagnose cytomegalovirus status using the catalog of TCR beta chain sequences. In a later analysis, V and J genes were assigned by comparing TCR nucleotide sequences against IMGT/GENE-DB human TR gene sequences. A later analysis assigned CDR3 sequences and most-parsimonious VDJ recombination scenarios with the TCRdist pipeline. In a later analysis, each TCR beta chain was defined by its CDR3 amino acid sequence together with its V-gene family, and reads lacking a unique V-gene family were excluded. In a later analysis, 550 to 650 highly shared, low-generation-probability nucleotide sequences were removed to address suspected cross-contamination and a sequencing artifact. In a later analysis, a clonal expansion index was calculated for each public chain from normalized within-repertoire ranks of inferred template counts. A later analysis computed generation probabilities with a VDJ recombination model fitted to out-of-frame rearrangements, and checked the results against IGoR. In a later analysis, hypergeometric tests were used to score TCR-TCR, TCR-HLA and TCR-CMV co-occurrence, with a repertoire-size bias correction applied to TCR pairs. In a later analysis, false discovery rates were estimated by permuting HLA or CMV assignments 20 times. In a later analysis, co-occurring TCRs were grouped using DBSCAN, with TCRdist sequence similarity added in when clustering inside HLA-allele-positive subsets. Co-occurrence clustering excluded repertoires with fewer than 30,000 or more than 120,000 public chains, plus five with anomalous nucleotide sharing. In its TCRdb copy, this immuneACCESS table keeps in-frame sequences only and misses some clones. Where compared with another copy, unresolved V genes explain less than half of these, and the others have no known cause. That table furnishes V, J and clone size, whereas the DNA furnished D and trimming. This sample lists roughly 87,000 clones; 79% were detected once. Of the sample, roughly 14% is held by the ten largest clones.

In the germline V gene, CDR1 corresponds to MGHDK and CDR2 to SYGVNS. Its CDR3 holds 11 amino acids, cysteine through phenylalanine. The only DNA kept is the CDR3, 33 bases in frame from the first base. Unmatched junction bases come to 4, with V trimmed by 6 bases and J by 9 bases. The cohort comprised around 700 healthy bone marrow donors. All cohort members were sampled while nominally healthy, although unrecorded immune exposures were likely present. The donor tested CMV seropositive and was one of the 289 seropositive cohort members. Every donor gave a peripheral blood sample, and the peripheral blood mononuclear cells from that sample were used for TCR beta sequencing. The Qiagen DNeasy Blood Extraction Kit was used to extract genomic DNA from the blood cell samples. Summary of the overall study and its limitations: Compared with equally common non-associated chains, HLA-associated TCR beta chains in a later analysis were more clonally expanded and had lower generation probabilities. The presence/absence analyses assumed that sequencing depth was roughly uniform across donors, and that assumption may not be true. Broadly in line with IMGT annotations, most TCR beta V segments showed up in productive rearrangements about 90% or about 30% of the time in an earlier analysis of several hundred of the donors. Because counts were too low, roughly 16 rarely observed V segments, including chromosome 9 orphons, were excluded from the earlier analysis of several hundred of the donors. V-gene and J-gene trimming of TCR beta chains was associated with a missense DCLRE1C variant in a later genetic analysis, and the association was replicated in an independent cohort. Most TCR sequences were seen in very few donors, while some public TCRs were found in many individuals. The 87-base-pair reads could not distinguish some IMGT-functional V segments, including TRBV6-2 and TRBV6-3, so those segments were excluded. The sequencing pipeline was judged likely to have produced a cluster of highly shared sequence variants as a technical artifact. A later analysis found that most CMV-associated TCR beta chains appeared HLA-restricted, with HLA associations seemingly driven largely by CMV exposure. Compared with the roughly 700-donor mean, donors in an Asian-associated ancestry cluster had fewer N-insertions in productive TCRs, according to a later genetic analysis. This cohort had only TCR beta chains sequenced, and the lack of alpha or paired-chain data limited which features could be detected. A later analysis reported that several top co-occurrence clusters appeared linked to parvovirus B19, influenza, CMV and Epstein-Barr virus. In a later analysis, some 18,000 TCR beta sequences were associated with specific HLA alleles at a false discovery rate of 0.05. In a later analysis, TCR association rates were found to vary across HLA loci, with the most associated TCRs seen for DRB1 alleles and the fewest for HLA-C alleles. According to the authors, the approach could potentially be generalized to other disease states and immunological phenotypes. Correlated functional status among segregating V segments might be attributable to linkage disequilibrium, but an unknown experimental factor could not be ruled out. For the cohort, immune exposure information was limited to CMV serostatus. Cytomegalovirus status was reported to be diagnosed by the classifier with high specificity and sensitivity in both the original and validation cohorts. In vitro tests confirmed that a few of the cytomegalovirus-associated TCR beta chains recognize cytomegalovirus antigens. Because some donors lacked HLA typing at each locus, the association tests relied only on the typed subset. A further reported finding was that TCR beta sequences accurately predicted the HLA-A and HLA-B alleles for most subjects in the first cohort. Assigning TCR associations to individual alleles was difficult when HLA alleles, especially DR and DQ, strongly co-occurred. In the study, around 150 TCR beta chains were listed as associated with cytomegalovirus.

Details on this clone: Its antigen specificity is not known. Within one base of it there is no much larger clone, and no base qualities were kept.

The chain is encoded by TRBV25-1 joined to TRBJ1-1; 7 middle bases align to TRBD1. The source material was PBMCs. The clonotype comes from a woman between 35 and 50 years old in good health and CMV-seropositive. The CDR3 reads CASRLGQQAFF. Read as DNA, the sequence is TGTGCCAGCAGGTTGGGACAGCAAGCTTTCTTT.